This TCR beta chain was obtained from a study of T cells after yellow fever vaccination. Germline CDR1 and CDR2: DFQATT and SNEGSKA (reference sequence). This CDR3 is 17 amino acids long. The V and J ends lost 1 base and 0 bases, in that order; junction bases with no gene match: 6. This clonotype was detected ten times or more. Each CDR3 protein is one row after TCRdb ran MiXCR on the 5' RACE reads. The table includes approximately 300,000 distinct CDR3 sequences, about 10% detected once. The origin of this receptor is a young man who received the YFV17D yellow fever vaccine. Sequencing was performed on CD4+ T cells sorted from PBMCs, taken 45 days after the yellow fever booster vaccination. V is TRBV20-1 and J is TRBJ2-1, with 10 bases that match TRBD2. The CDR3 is CSARVSGGPGSYNEQFF. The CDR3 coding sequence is TGCAGTGCTAGAGTTAGCGGGGGGCCGGGCTCCTACAATGAGCAGTTCTTC.